The sample holds a few counts of the clone carrying this TCR beta chain. TCRdb analysed the 5' RACE reads with MiXCR anew, one entry per CDR3 protein. The sample shows nearly 550,000 distinct CDR3 sequences, 15% to 20% of them seen only once. This record belongs to a study of T cells after yellow fever vaccination. The germline gives CDR1 SQVTM, CDR2 ANQGSEA. The CDR3 has 17 residues. J gave up 0 bases and V 6 bases, and 10 bases lay outside the gene matches. The sequencing used PBMCs, collected 15 days after the yellow fever booster vaccination. The TCR comes from a man aged 25 to 40 who received the YFV17D yellow fever vaccine. The chain combines TRBV29-1 with TRBJ2-6; 8 bases are a match to TRBD1. CDR3 region: CSVAQGALLSGANVLTF. As DNA, the CDR3 is TGCAGCGTCGCCCAGGGGGCTTTACTCTCTGGGGCCAACGTCCTGACTTTC.